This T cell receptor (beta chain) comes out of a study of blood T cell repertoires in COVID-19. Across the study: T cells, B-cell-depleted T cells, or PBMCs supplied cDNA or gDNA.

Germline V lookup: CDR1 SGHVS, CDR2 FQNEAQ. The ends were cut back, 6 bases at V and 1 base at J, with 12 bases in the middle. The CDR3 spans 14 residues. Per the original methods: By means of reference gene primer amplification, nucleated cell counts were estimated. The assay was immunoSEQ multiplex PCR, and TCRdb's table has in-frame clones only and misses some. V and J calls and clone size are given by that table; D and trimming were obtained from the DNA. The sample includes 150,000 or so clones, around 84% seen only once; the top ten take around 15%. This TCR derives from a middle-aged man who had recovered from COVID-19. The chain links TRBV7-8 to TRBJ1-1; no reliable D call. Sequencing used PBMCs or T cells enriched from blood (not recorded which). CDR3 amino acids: CASRRGLGNTEAFF. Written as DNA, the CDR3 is TGTGCCAGCAGACGCGGGTTGGGGAACACTGAAGCTTTCTTT.